These T cell receptor beta chains were read from a single sample in a study of T cells in Graves' hyperthyroidism and ophthalmopathy. MiXCR was run by TCRdb on the multiplex PCR reads, yielding one entry per CDR3 protein. This table has 370,000 or so distinct CDR3 sequences, more than 15% appearing once. The sample consisted of blood. Receptors originate from a woman aged 18-29 years with Graves' hyperthyroidism that later progressed to Graves' ophthalmopathy. CDR3s include the opening cysteine and the closing phenylalanine or tryptophan. Each record gives: D gene, J gene, clone size, V gene, CDR3 protein, CDR3 DNA. A D gene is named only where the DNA matches it firmly. A row's size may be missing; if present it is once, few, many or a size class.

D gene: TRBD2; J gene: TRBJ2-1; clone size: NA; V gene: TRBV28; CDR3 protein: CASSPSGWGRVYNEQFF; CDR3 DNA: TGTGCCAGCAGTCCCTCGGGGTGGGGGAGGGTATACAATGAGCAGTTCTTC
D gene: TRBD2; J gene: TRBJ2-7; clone size: few; V gene: TRBV29-1; CDR3 protein: CSVLSGRALEQYF; CDR3 DNA: TGCAGCGTTCTTAGCGGGAGGGCCCTCGAGCAGTACTTC
D gene: NA; J gene: TRBJ2-7; clone size: few; V gene: TRBV13; CDR3 protein: CASSTRGNYEQYF; CDR3 DNA: TGTGCCAGCAGCACCAGGGGAAACTACGAGCAGTACTTC
D gene: TRBD2; J gene: TRBJ2-3; clone size: many; V gene: TRBV2; CDR3 protein: CASTELPSWSGNTDTQYF; CDR3 DNA: TGTGCCAGCACTGAACTACCCTCTTGGAGCGGGAACACAGATACGCAGTATTTT
D gene: TRBD1; J gene: TRBJ1-2; clone size: many; V gene: TRBV28; CDR3 protein: CASSLTGTGNYGYTF; CDR3 DNA: TGTGCCAGCAGTCTCACCGGGACAGGGAACTATGGCTACACCTTC
D gene: NA; J gene: TRBJ2-5; clone size: NA; V gene: TRBV5-5; CDR3 protein: CASRTGSGETQYF; CDR3 DNA: TGTGCCAGCAGAACTGGGAGCGGGGAGACCCAGTACTTC
D gene: NA; J gene: TRBJ2-2; clone size: few; V gene: TRBV6-1; CDR3 protein: CASSEEGRGAGELFF; CDR3 DNA: TGTGCCAGCAGTGAAGAGGGGAGGGGGGCCGGGGAGCTGTTTTTT
D gene: TRBD1; J gene: TRBJ2-2; clone size: many; V gene: TRBV3-1; CDR3 protein: CASSTRQGAGELFF; CDR3 DNA: TGTGCCAGCAGCACCCGACAGGGAGCCGGGGAGCTGTTTTTT
D gene: TRBD1; J gene: TRBJ1-5; clone size: many; V gene: TRBV30; CDR3 protein: CAWSRDRGALGNQPQHF; CDR3 DNA: TGTGCCTGGAGCCGGGACAGGGGGGCCCTGGGAAATCAGCCCCAGCATTTT
D gene: NA; J gene: TRBJ1-5; clone size: many; V gene: TRBV15; CDR3 protein: CATSRDRAGSQPQHF; CDR3 DNA: TGTGCCACCAGCAGAGATCGGGCCGGGAGTCAGCCCCAGCATTTT
D gene: TRBD2; J gene: TRBJ2-5; clone size: few; V gene: TRBV7-8; CDR3 protein: CASSPQAGLNQETQYF; CDR3 DNA: TGTGCCAGCAGCCCGCAAGCGGGACTTAACCAAGAGACCCAGTACTTC
D gene: NA; J gene: TRBJ2-1; clone size: many; V gene: TRBV7-8; CDR3 protein: CASSSGARANEQFF; CDR3 DNA: TGTGCCAGCAGCTCGGGCGCTAGAGCCAATGAGCAGTTCTTC
D gene: NA; J gene: TRBJ1-1; clone size: many; V gene: TRBV11-2; CDR3 protein: CASSAGPLEAFF; CDR3 DNA: TGTGCCAGCAGCGCGGGCCCCTTGGAAGCTTTCTTT
D gene: NA; J gene: TRBJ2-1; clone size: NA; V gene: TRBV28; CDR3 protein: CASVGRGQFF; CDR3 DNA: TGTGCCAGCGTGGGAAGGGGGCAGTTCTTC
D gene: TRBD1; J gene: TRBJ1-6; clone size: NA; V gene: TRBV9; CDR3 protein: CASSDSGTGGGKAPLHF; CDR3 DNA: TGTGCCAGCAGCGACTCCGGGACAGGGGGCGGAAAGGCACCCCTCCACTTT
D gene: NA; J gene: TRBJ1-3; clone size: few; V gene: TRBV27; CDR3 protein: CASSLKFPGTPVSGNTIYF; CDR3 DNA: TGTGCCAGCAGTTTGAAGTTCCCAGGAACCCCCGTCTCTGGAAACACCATATATTTT
D gene: TRBD2; J gene: TRBJ2-7; clone size: many; V gene: TRBV30; CDR3 protein: CAWKVAGGPYEQYF; CDR3 DNA: TGTGCCTGGAAGGTGGCGGGAGGGCCCTACGAGCAGTACTTC
D gene: NA; J gene: TRBJ1-1; clone size: NA; V gene: TRBV27; CDR3 protein: CASRPRGRGPMNTGAFF; CDR3 DNA: TGTGCCAGCAGGCCGCGGGGGCGGGGGCCAATGAACACTGGAGCTTTCTTT
D gene: NA; J gene: TRBJ1-1; clone size: few; V gene: TRBV30; CDR3 protein: CAWSRELNTGAFF; CDR3 DNA: TGTGCCTGGAGTAGGGAGTTGAACACTGGAGCTTTCTTT
D gene: TRBD1; J gene: TRBJ2-7; clone size: many; V gene: TRBV20-1; CDR3 protein: CSARGGQSYEQYF; CDR3 DNA: TGCAGTGCCCGAGGGGGACAGAGTTACGAGCAGTACTTC
D gene: NA; J gene: TRBJ1-1; clone size: NA; V gene: TRBV14; CDR3 protein: CASSQEGTVAANTEAFF; CDR3 DNA: TGTGCCAGCAGCCAAGAGGGAACGGTGGCAGCGAACACTGAAGCTTTCTTT
D gene: NA; J gene: TRBJ1-2; clone size: many; V gene: TRBV7-8; CDR3 protein: CASSLERVLTNYGYTF; CDR3 DNA: TGTGCCAGCAGCTTAGAGAGGGTACTCACTAACTATGGCTACACCTTC
D gene: TRBD2; J gene: TRBJ2-5; clone size: NA; V gene: TRBV7-9; CDR3 protein: CASRRVAGGTFEETQYF; CDR3 DNA: TGTGCCAGCCGGAGGGTAGCGGGAGGGACATTCGAAGAGACCCAGTACTTC
D gene: NA; J gene: TRBJ1-4; clone size: NA; V gene: TRBV6-1; CDR3 protein: CASTNRLREKLFF; CDR3 DNA: TGTGCCAGCACCAACAGGCTGCGTGAAAAACTGTTTTTT
D gene: NA; J gene: TRBJ2-7; clone size: NA; V gene: TRBV28; CDR3 protein: CASSPGTHLWHEQYF; CDR3 DNA: TGTGCCAGCAGTCCTGGGACGCACCTGTGGCACGAGCAGTACTTC
D gene: NA; J gene: TRBJ1-3; clone size: NA; V gene: TRBV19; CDR3 protein: CASSKTNGNTIYF; CDR3 DNA: TGTGCCAGTAGTAAGACAAACGGAAACACCATATATTTT
D gene: TRBD1; J gene: TRBJ2-5; clone size: many; V gene: TRBV18; CDR3 protein: CASSPGTAIQETQYF; CDR3 DNA: TGTGCCAGCTCACCGGGGACAGCCATTCAGGAGACCCAGTACTTC
D gene: NA; J gene: TRBJ2-5; clone size: few; V gene: TRBV3-1; CDR3 protein: CASSQVLEHQETQYF; CDR3 DNA: TGTGCCAGCAGCCAAGTTCTGGAACACCAAGAGACCCAGTACTTC
D gene: NA; J gene: TRBJ2-7; clone size: NA; V gene: TRBV7-2; CDR3 protein: CASSLGWVPSYEQYF; CDR3 DNA: TGTGCCAGCAGCTTAGGATGGGTTCCCTCCTACGAGCAGTACTTC
D gene: TRBD2; J gene: TRBJ2-1; clone size: many; V gene: TRBV5-1; CDR3 protein: CASSLGLRAGAVNEQFF; CDR3 DNA: TGCGCCAGCAGCTTGGGCCTTAGAGCGGGAGCGGTGAATGAGCAGTTCTTC
D gene: TRBD2; J gene: TRBJ2-7; clone size: NA; V gene: TRBV7-9; CDR3 protein: CASSLGGLAVSEQYF; CDR3 DNA: TGTGCCAGCAGCTTAGGGGGACTAGCTGTTTCCGAGCAGTACTTC
D gene: NA; J gene: TRBJ1-5; clone size: many; V gene: TRBV12-3/TRBV12-4; CDR3 protein: CASSWGDHSNQPQHF; CDR3 DNA: TGTGCCAGCAGTTGGGGAGACCATAGCAATCAGCCCCAGCATTTT
D gene: TRBD1; J gene: TRBJ2-7; clone size: many; V gene: TRBV27; CDR3 protein: CASSLGDSSYEQYF; CDR3 DNA: TGTGCCAGCAGCCTCGGGGACAGCTCCTACGAGCAGTACTTC
D gene: TRBD1; J gene: TRBJ2-7; clone size: NA; V gene: TRBV28; CDR3 protein: CASSKLTGWAYEQYF; CDR3 DNA: TGTGCCAGCAGTAAACTGACAGGGTGGGCCTACGAGCAGTACTTC
D gene: TRBD2; J gene: TRBJ2-2; clone size: NA; V gene: TRBV27; CDR3 protein: CASSHRLAGGAGELFF; CDR3 DNA: TGTGCCAGCAGTCACCGACTAGCGGGAGGGGCCGGGGAGCTGTTTTTT
D gene: NA; J gene: TRBJ2-7; clone size: many; V gene: TRBV20-1; CDR3 protein: CSVQGQESYEQYF; CDR3 DNA: TGCAGTGTCCAGGGGCAGGAGTCCTACGAGCAGTACTTC
D gene: TRBD1; J gene: TRBJ2-3; clone size: NA; V gene: TRBV15; CDR3 protein: CATSRLYRGDTQYF; CDR3 DNA: TGTGCCACCAGCAGACTTTACAGGGGAGATACGCAGTATTTT
D gene: NA; J gene: TRBJ2-1; clone size: few; V gene: TRBV10-3; CDR3 protein: CAISDAARAEQFF; CDR3 DNA: TGTGCCATCAGTGATGCGGCGAGGGCTGAGCAGTTCTTC
D gene: NA; J gene: TRBJ2-7; clone size: many; V gene: TRBV28; CDR3 protein: CASTAPDGTYEQYF; CDR3 DNA: TGTGCCAGCACTGCGCCGGACGGCACCTACGAGCAGTACTTC
D gene: NA; J gene: TRBJ2-7; clone size: NA; V gene: TRBV19; CDR3 protein: CASKDSSTGPYEQYF; CDR3 DNA: TGTGCCAGTAAGGACTCGTCAACAGGACCCTACGAGCAGTACTTC
D gene: NA; J gene: TRBJ2-1; clone size: NA; V gene: TRBV7-9; CDR3 protein: CASSLRGWEQFF; CDR3 DNA: TGTGCCAGCAGCTTACGAGGGTGGGAGCAGTTCTTC